These 23 T cell receptor beta chains came from one sample sequenced in a study of blood T cell repertoires in COVID-19. Sequencing was performed with immunoSEQ multiplex PCR; in TCRdb, only in-frame clones are kept and a portion is missing. The table has about 150,000 clones, around four fifths seen once. The sequencing sample was made of peripheral blood. These TCRs come from a man in his 70s who had recovered from COVID-19.

This clone is a singleton in its sample. The chain has TRBV4-3 and TRBJ2-2; D might be TRBD2 (7 bases). V lost 1 base, J lost 7 bases, and 13 bases lay in between. This CDR3 is 15 amino acids long. CDR1 and CDR2 (germline): LGHNA, YSLEER. The CDR3 nucleotides read TGCGCCAGCAGCCAAGCCGGGGGGCGCGTCGGGGAGCTGTTTTTT. This codes for CASSQAGGRVGELFF.

Only a few counts were recorded for this clone. This rearrangement joins TRBV28 to TRBJ1-1; weak D call: TRBD1 (5 bases). CDR3 size: 14 residues. The germline V and J ends were trimmed by 5 bases and 3 bases, with 13 bases remaining between them. Germline-derived CDR1 and CDR2 are MDHEN and SYDVKM. CDR3 protein: CASSDSGSYTEAFF. CDR3 nucleotide sequence: TGTGCCAGCAGTGATTCAGGGTCGTACACTGAAGCTTTCTTT.

The chain couples TRBV3-1 (or the pseudogene TRBV3-2) to TRBJ2-2; tentatively, D is TRBD2 (5 bases). This CDR3 is built from 14 residues. Per the germline V gene, CDR1 is LGHDT and CDR2 is YNNKEL (reference sequence). The V and J ends lost 2 bases and 5 bases respectively, with 9 bases between them. The CDR3 protein is CASSQSGGTGELFF. As DNA, the CDR3 is TGTGCCAGCAGCCAATCCGGCGGGACCGGGGAGCTGTTTTTT.

The V call is TRBV7-9, the J call TRBJ1-1; TRBD1 matches 9 bases. V dropped 6 bases and J dropped 1; count of bases not matched to a gene: 18. CDR3 length equals 19 residues. Per germline, CDR1 SEHNR and CDR2 FQNEAQ (reference sequence). The CDR3 nucleotides read TGTGCCAGCAGTCCCTTACGGGACAGGGATCGTCAAGCGAACACTGAAGCTTTCTTT. Residues: CASSPLRDRDRQANTEAFF.

DNA of the CDR3: TGTGCCAGCAGCGAGGGACAGACCATGAACACTGAAGCTTTCTTT. Protein product: CASSEGQTMNTEAFF. The chain recombines TRBV7-2 with TRBJ1-1; TRBD1 matches at 7 bases. This CDR3 region has 15 residues. The trim removed 5 bases at V and 0 bases at J, leaving 6 bases unmatched. Per germline, CDR1 SGHTA and CDR2 FQGNSA.

The CDR3 loop is CASSLRRSNEKLFF. The CDR3 DNA follows: TGTGCCAGCAGCCTCCGAAGGAGTAATGAAAAACTGTTTTTT. The chain is built from TRBV7-8 and TRBJ1-4; D unresolved. This CDR3 contains 14 residues. CDR1 and CDR2 (germline): SGHVS, FQNEAQ. The V and J ends lost 5 bases and 4 bases respectively, with 11 bases between them.

The chain's CDR3 is CASSFDRGPNSPLHF. CDR3 DNA: TGTGCCAGCAGCTTCGACAGGGGGCCTAATTCACCCCTCCACTTT. The chain links TRBV7-9 to TRBJ1-6; TRBD1 agrees at 10 bases. In germline, CDR1 is SEHNR, CDR2 FQNEAQ (reference sequence). There are 15 residues in the CDR3. With 3 bases clipped from V and 6 bases from J, the junction kept 2 bases outside the gene matches.

The chain employs TRBV28 and TRBJ1-5; tentative D call: TRBD1 (6 bases). Germline loops: CDR1 MDHEN, CDR2 SYDVKM. V was cut by 5 bases and J by 5 bases, with 10 bases left in between. The CDR3 contains 13 residues. CDR3 in amino acids: CASSASGDQPQHF. CDR3 DNA: TGTGCCAGCAGTGCCTCAGGGGATCAGCCCCAGCATTTT. The whole variable domain, filled in from reference TRBV28 and TRBJ1-5, reads DVKVTQSSRYLVKRTGEKVFLECVQDMDHENMFWYRQDPGLGLRLIYFSYDVKMKEKGDIPEGYSVSREKKERFSLILESASTNQTSMYLCASSASGDQPQHFGDGTRLSIL.

This chain links TRBV11-2 with TRBJ1-2; D gene unclear. The V end was cut by 4 bases, the J end by 4 bases, with 13 bases between. CDR1 SGHAT and CDR2 FQNNGV come from the germline V gene. This CDR3 contains 14 residues. The CDR3 region is CASSSPRGAYGYTF. CDR3 DNA: TGTGCCAGCAGCTCTCCCCGAGGCGCCTATGGCTACACCTTC. Drawing the rest from reference TRBV11-2 and TRBJ1-2, the complete variable domain is EAGVAQSPRYKIIEKRQSVAFWCNPISGHATLYWYQQILGQGPKLLIQFQNNGVVDDSQLPKDRFSAERLKGVDSTLKIQPAKLEDSAVYLCASSSPRGAYGYTFGSGTRLTVV.

The V and J genes are TRBV15 and TRBJ2-7; 9 positions match TRBD2. The V segment lost 8 bases and the J segment 5 bases; nucleotides outside the gene matches: 10. This CDR3 has 14 amino acids. Looked up from germline, CDR1 is LNHNV and CDR2 is YYDKDF (reference sequence). The CDR3 DNA sequence: TGTGCCACCGGGATTAGCGGGAGAGTAGACGAGCAGTACTTC. This sequence encodes CATGISGRVDEQYF.

The chain links TRBV4-1 to TRBJ1-2, with D perhaps matching TRBD1 (6 bases). Looked up from germline, CDR1 is MGHRA and CDR2 is YSYEKL. The CDR3 totals 17 residues. Between the trimmed V and J ends, which lost 0 bases and 1 base, there was a span of 15 bases. CDR3 loop: CASSQEPGQLSNYGYTF. The CDR3 nucleotides are TGCGCCAGCAGCCAAGAGCCTGGACAGCTAAGTAACTATGGCTACACCTTC.

This clone was counted a single time. This sequence joins TRBV9 and TRBJ2-7; 11 nucleotides line up with TRBD2. This CDR3 contains 15 residues. With V trimmed by 4 bases and J by 2 bases, 5 bases remained unmatched. CDR1 SGDLS and CDR2 YYNGEE come from the germline V gene. CDR3 nucleotide sequence: TGTGCCAGCAGCACGGGGACTAGCGGAGCCTACGAGCAGTACTTC. As protein: CASSTGTSGAYEQYF.

The chain recombines TRBV10-1 with TRBJ2-1, with 11 bases matching TRBD2. Germline trimming cut 3 bases from V and 7 bases from J; bases unmatched to any gene: 5. Germline V gene data show CDR1 as WNHNN and CDR2 as SYGVQD (reference sequence). The CDR3 spans 15 residues. This CDR3 reads CASSDSLAGGNEQFF. In nucleotides, the CDR3 is TGCGCCAGCAGTGATAGCCTAGCGGGAGGTAATGAGCAGTTCTTC.

This chain links TRBV20-1 with TRBJ2-2; D gene uncertain. The CDR3 loop spans 11 amino acids. The germline gives CDR1 DFQATT, CDR2 SNEGSKA (reference sequence). Trimming stripped 3 bases from V and 5 bases from J, with 4 bases between. CDR3: CSASRTGELFF. The CDR3 bases are TGCAGTGCTAGCCGGACCGGGGAGCTGTTTTTT.

The chain links TRBV27 to TRBJ2-2; 9 nucleotides agree with TRBD1. The germline gives CDR1 MNHEY, CDR2 SMNVEV (reference sequence). V was pared by 7 bases and J by 1 base, with 7 bases of the junction left unmatched. This CDR3 contains 16 residues. The CDR3 loop reads CASKNRDRENTGELFF. The CDR3 DNA is TGTGCCAGCAAGAACCGGGACAGGGAGAACACCGGGGAGCTGTTTTTT.

The J gene is TRBJ2-7, the V gene TRBV2; a weak D match, TRBD1 (6 bases). CDR1 and CDR2 (germline): SNHLY, FYNNEI. The CDR3 extends over 14 amino acids. With 7 bases removed from V and 3 bases from J, the gap between germline ends came to 16 bases. This CDR3 reads CASKGHQGSYEQYF. In DNA form, the CDR3 reads TGTGCCAGCAAAGGTCACCAGGGGAGCTACGAGCAGTACTTC.

J is TRBJ2-6 and V is TRBV5-1; 9 bases map to TRBD1. J was trimmed by 4 bases and V by 0 bases; bases with no gene match: 8. The CDR3 runs to 18 residues. Germline lookup yields CDR1 SGHRS and CDR2 YFSETQ. The DNA for the CDR3 is TGCGCCAGCAGCTTGGTCGATTACAGGGGGCCAGGGGCCAACGTCCTGACTTTC. Its translation is CASSLVDYRGPGANVLTF. Full variable domain (missing parts from reference TRBV5-1 and TRBJ2-6): KAGVTQTPRYLIKTRGQQVTLSCSPISGHRSVSWYQQTPGQGLQFLFEYFSETQRNKGNFPGRFSGRQFSNSRSEMNVSTLELGDSALYLCASSLVDYRGPGANVLTFGAGSRLTVL.

The chain recombines TRBV23-1 with TRBJ2-3; TRBD1 agrees at 7 bases. TRBV23-1 is reported as an ORF; its role is uncertain. CDR3 length equals 16 residues. With V trimmed by 6 bases and J by 2 bases, 11 bases remained unmatched. CDR3 DNA sequence: TGCGCCAGCAGCCAAGTCCGGGACAGTTACACAGATACGCAGTATTTT. It specifies CASSQVRDSYTDTQYF.

The count of this clone is one. The V gene is TRBV7-6, the J gene TRBJ1-2, with D possibly matching TRBD1 (5 bases). V gave up 6 bases and J gave up 3 bases, with 20 bases separating them. This CDR3 has 16 residues. Germline V gives CDR1 SGHVS, CDR2 FNYEAQ. The CDR3 DNA is TGTGCCAGCAGTCCAACTCAAGGCAGGGACTACTATGGCTACACCTTC. Its translation is CASSPTQGRDYYGYTF.

J is TRBJ2-3 and V is TRBV7-8; 11 bases line up with TRBD2. This CDR3 contains 17 residues. Germline V CDR1 and CDR2: SGHVS, FQNEAQ. The J segment lost 0 bases and the V segment lost 3 bases, leaving 5 bases of the junction unmatched. This CDR3 is CASSLEGLAASTDTQYF. The CDR3 DNA sequence: TGTGCCAGCAGCTTGGAGGGACTAGCGGCTAGCACAGATACGCAGTATTTT.

The rearrangement links TRBV5-1 to TRBJ2-3; 12 nucleotides match TRBD2. J gave up 5 bases and V 2 bases, and 6 bases lay outside the gene matches. Per germline, CDR1 SGHRS and CDR2 YFSETQ. The CDR3 sequence is 16 residues long. The CDR3 DNA is TGCGCCAGCAGCTTCCTAGCGGGAGGGCCGTTAGATACGCAGTATTTT. It is translated as CASSFLAGGPLDTQYF. Complete variable domain (other parts from reference TRBV5-1 and TRBJ2-3): KAGVTQTPRYLIKTRGQQVTLSCSPISGHRSVSWYQQTPGQGLQFLFEYFSETQRNKGNFPGRFSGRQFSNSRSEMNVSTLELGDSALYLCASSFLAGGPLDTQYFGPGTRLTVL.

Only one count was recorded for this clone. This chain connects TRBV27 to TRBJ2-1; TRBD1 might be the D (6 bases). In germline, CDR1 is MNHEY, CDR2 SMNVEV (reference sequence). The CDR3 covers 15 residues. With 3 bases removed from V and 0 bases from J, the gap between germline ends came to 9 bases. The CDR3 bases are TGTGCCAGCAGTTTTCGGGACATCTCCTACAATGAGCAGTTCTTC. It codes for CASSFRDISYNEQFF.

Comment on this clone: One junction end disagrees with the germline gene, perhaps due to a read error. The J gene is TRBJ2-7, the V gene TRBV9; 8 nucleotides line up with TRBD1. Germline lookup yields CDR1 SGDLS and CDR2 YYNGEE. The CDR3 totals 14 residues. CDR3 sequence reads: CVSSVGTGSYEQYF. The DNA for the CDR3 is TGTGTCAGCAGCGTAGGGACAGGCTCCTACGAGCAGTACTTC.